This record looks at one T cell receptor (beta chain) sequence and its context. V gave up 4 bases and J gave up 5 bases, with 15 bases separating them. The V gene's germline CDR1 is LNHDA and CDR2 SQIVND (reference sequence). This CDR3 contains 15 residues. The source of the sample is a study of blood T cell repertoires in COVID-19. About the research overall: Some COVID-19 samples were acute and others convalescent; all came from the United States, Italy and Spain. T cells, B-cell-depleted T cells, or PBMCs supplied cDNA or gDNA.

Per the original data handling: Amplification of reference gene primers provided the estimated nucleated cell counts. The protocol was immunoSEQ multiplex PCR, while the TCRdb copy is restricted to in-frame clones and leaves out a portion. The V and J calls and clone size come from that table; D and trimming were worked out from the DNA. The table records about 440,000 clones, more than 85% of them present only once. This chain connects TRBV19 to TRBJ2-1; D is undetermined. The origin of this receptor is a woman aged 25 to 45 with acute or convalescent COVID-19. The sequenced sample consisted of peripheral blood. CDR3 protein: CASSRPPASHNEQFF. CDR3 bases: TGTGCCAGTAGTAGACCCCCCGCTAGTCACAATGAGCAGTTCTTC.